This T cell receptor (beta chain) was identified in a study of T cell responses to AZD1222 COVID-19 vaccine. Findings of the study overall: Spike-specific TCR depth and breadth grew after two AZD1222 doses. Most donors were white British and more were female, and clonal diversity was possibly underestimated. Only a handful of AZD1222 recipients tested seropositive at baseline.

The data were produced by immunoSEQ multiplex PCR, yet TCRdb's version contains in-frame clones alone and is incomplete. The sample consists of around 190,000 clones, around 90% of them appearing once. The V gene lost 1 base and the J gene lost 0 bases, with 4 bases spanning the gap. The CDR3 has 14 amino acids. In germline, CDR1 is LGHDT, CDR2 YNNKEL (reference sequence). Details on this clone: Its specificity is unknown.

The chain employs TRBV3-1 (or the pseudogene TRBV3-2) and TRBJ1-3; no definite D call. The sample in question was peripheral blood, obtained 28 days after the second AZD1222 dose. This sequence originates from an adult who received the AZD1222 COVID-19 vaccine. Here the CDR3 reads CASSQGVSGNTIYF. CDR3 nucleotide sequence: TGTGCCAGCAGCCAAGGCGTCTCTGGAAACACCATATATTTT.